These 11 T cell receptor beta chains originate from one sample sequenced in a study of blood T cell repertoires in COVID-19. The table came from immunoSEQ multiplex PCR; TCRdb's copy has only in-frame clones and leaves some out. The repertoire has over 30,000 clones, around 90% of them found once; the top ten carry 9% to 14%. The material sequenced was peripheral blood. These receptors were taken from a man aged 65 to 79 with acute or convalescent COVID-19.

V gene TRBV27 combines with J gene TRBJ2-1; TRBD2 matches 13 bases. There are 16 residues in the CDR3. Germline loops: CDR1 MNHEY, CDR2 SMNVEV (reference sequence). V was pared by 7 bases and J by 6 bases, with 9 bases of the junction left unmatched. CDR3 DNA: TGTGCCAGCACTGAAACCGGACTAGCGGGAGCCAATGAGCAGTTCTTC. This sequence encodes CASTETGLAGANEQFF.

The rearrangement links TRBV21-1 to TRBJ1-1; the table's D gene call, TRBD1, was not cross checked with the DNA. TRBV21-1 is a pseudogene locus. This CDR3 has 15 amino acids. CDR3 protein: CASSKAQTVNTEAFF. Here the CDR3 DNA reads TGTGCCAGCAGCAAAGCGCAGACAGTTAACACTGAAGCTTTCTTT.

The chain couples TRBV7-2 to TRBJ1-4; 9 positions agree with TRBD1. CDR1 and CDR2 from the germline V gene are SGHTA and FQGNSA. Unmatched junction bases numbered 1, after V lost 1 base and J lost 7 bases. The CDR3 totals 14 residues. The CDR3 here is CASSLGDRAEKLFF. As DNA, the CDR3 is TGTGCCAGCAGCTTAGGGGACAGGGCTGAAAAACTGTTTTTT.

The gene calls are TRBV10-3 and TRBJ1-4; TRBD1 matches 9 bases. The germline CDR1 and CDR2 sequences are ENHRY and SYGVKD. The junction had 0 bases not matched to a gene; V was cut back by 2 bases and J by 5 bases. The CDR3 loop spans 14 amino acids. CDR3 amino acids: CAISEGTGNEKLFF. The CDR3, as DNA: TGTGCCATCAGTGAGGGGACAGGGAATGAAAAACTGTTTTTT.

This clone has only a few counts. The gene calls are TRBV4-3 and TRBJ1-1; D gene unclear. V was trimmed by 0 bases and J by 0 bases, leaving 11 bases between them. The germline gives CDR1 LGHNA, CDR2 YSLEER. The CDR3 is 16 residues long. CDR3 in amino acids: CASSQDRVSMNTEAFF. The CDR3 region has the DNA TGCGCCAGCAGCCAAGATCGGGTGAGCATGAACACTGAAGCTTTCTTT.

CDR3 in amino acids: CASSFGPATEVQYF. The CDR3 DNA follows: TGTGCCAGCAGTTTCGGACCCGCCACGGAGGTGCAGTACTTC. The chain combines TRBV28 with TRBJ2-7; D may be TRBD2 (5 bases). CDR3 size: 14 residues. Germline lookup yields CDR1 MDHEN and CDR2 SYDVKM. V lost 3 bases and J 9 bases, leaving 18 bases between the germline ends.

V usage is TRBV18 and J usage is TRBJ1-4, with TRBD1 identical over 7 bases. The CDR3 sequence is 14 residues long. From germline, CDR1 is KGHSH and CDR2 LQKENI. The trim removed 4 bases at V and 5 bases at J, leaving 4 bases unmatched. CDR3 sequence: CASSQDRQNEKLFF. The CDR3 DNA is TGTGCCAGCTCACAGGACAGGCAGAATGAAAAACTGTTTTTT.

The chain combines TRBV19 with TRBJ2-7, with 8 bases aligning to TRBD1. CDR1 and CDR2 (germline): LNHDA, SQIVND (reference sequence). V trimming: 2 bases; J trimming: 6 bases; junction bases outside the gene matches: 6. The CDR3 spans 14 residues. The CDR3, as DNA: TGTGCCAGTAGTATACAGGGGGCGCGGTTCGAGCAGTACTTC. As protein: CASSIQGARFEQYF.

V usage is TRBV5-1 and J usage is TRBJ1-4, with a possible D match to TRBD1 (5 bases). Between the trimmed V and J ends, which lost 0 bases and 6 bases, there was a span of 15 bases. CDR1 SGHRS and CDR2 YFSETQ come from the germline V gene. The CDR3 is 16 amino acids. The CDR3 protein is CASSLGGDPRYEKLFF. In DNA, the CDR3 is TGCGCCAGCAGCTTGGGGGGGGACCCAAGGTATGAAAAACTGTTTTTT.

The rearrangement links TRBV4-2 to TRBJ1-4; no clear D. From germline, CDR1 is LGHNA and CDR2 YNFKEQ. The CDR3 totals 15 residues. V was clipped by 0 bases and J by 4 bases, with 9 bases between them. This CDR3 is CASSQELEGNEKLFF. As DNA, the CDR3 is TGTGCCAGCAGCCAAGAGTTAGAGGGTAATGAAAAACTGTTTTTT.

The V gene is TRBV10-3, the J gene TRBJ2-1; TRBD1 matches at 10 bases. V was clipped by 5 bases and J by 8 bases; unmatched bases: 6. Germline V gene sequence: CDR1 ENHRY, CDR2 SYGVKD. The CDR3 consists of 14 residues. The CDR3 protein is CAISMDRGFDEQFF. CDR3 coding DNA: TGTGCCATCAGTATGGACAGGGGGTTCGATGAGCAGTTCTTC.